Listed here are 21 T cell receptor beta chains from one sample, sequenced in a study of neoadjuvant anti-PD-1 for oral cavity cancer. The protocol was immunoSEQ multiplex PCR, while the TCRdb copy is restricted to in-frame clones and leaves out a portion. The table has over 80,000 clones, approximately 84% seen once. Sequenced material: PBMCs, taken before nivolumab (anti-PD-1) treatment. These receptors were obtained from a person aged 40 to 85 with oral cavity squamous cell carcinoma.

This chain links TRBV6-1 with TRBJ2-7; 7 bases match TRBD1. Germline loops: CDR1 MNHNS, CDR2 SASEGT. V lost 3 bases and J lost 4; bases outside the gene matches: 9. The CDR3 is 15 amino acids. CDR3 nucleotides: TGTGCCAGCAGTGATGGGGGACAGTCCAGATACGAGCAGTACTTC. As protein: CASSDGGQSRYEQYF.

This clone appeared a single time. The chain carries TRBV7-6 and TRBJ2-7; 11 bases map to TRBD1. This CDR3 contains 14 residues. The germline gives CDR1 SGHVS, CDR2 FNYEAQ. After removal of 5 bases from V and 3 bases from J, the junction contained 3 bases not matched to a gene. CDR3 residues: CASSPGTGGYEQYF. DNA for the CDR3: TGTGCCAGCAGCCCCGGGACAGGGGGCTACGAGCAGTACTTC.

The gene calls are TRBV6-5 and TRBJ2-1, with TRBD2 matching over 10 bases. The germline V gene has CDR1 MNHEY and CDR2 SVGAGI. The CDR3 contains 14 residues. The V and J ends lost 6 bases and 9 bases, in that order; junction bases with no gene match: 8. The chain's CDR3 is CASRTWTSGGEQFF. CDR3 DNA: TGTGCCAGCAGGACCTGGACTAGCGGAGGTGAGCAGTTCTTC.

The rearrangement joins TRBV15 to TRBJ1-4; the D gene is possibly TRBD1 (5 bases). This CDR3 has 13 amino acids. V was cut by 3 bases and J by 8 bases, with 10 bases left in between. Germline loops: CDR1 LNHNV, CDR2 YYDKDF (reference sequence). This CDR3 is CATSRGVKEKLFF. DNA for the CDR3: TGTGCCACCAGCAGGGGGGTGAAGGAAAAACTGTTTTTT.

The chain combines TRBV19 with TRBJ1-2; 8 bases map to TRBD1. The V and J ends lost 3 bases and 9 bases, in that order; junction bases with no gene match: 9. This CDR3 is 14 amino acids long. Germline CDR1 and CDR2: LNHDA and SQIVND (reference sequence). This chain's CDR3 is CASSMLDAGGSYTF. The DNA for the CDR3 is TGTGCCAGTAGTATGTTGGACGCAGGGGGCAGCTACACCTTC.

The J gene is TRBJ1-2, the V gene TRBV19; TRBD1 agrees at 7 bases. This CDR3 comprises 13 residues. In germline, CDR1 is LNHDA, CDR2 SQIVND (reference sequence). V lost 4 bases and J lost 4; bases outside the gene matches: 3. DNA of the CDR3: TGTGCCAGTAGTACGACAGGGCCCTATGGCTACACCTTC. Its translation: CASSTTGPYGYTF.

The chain uses TRBV11-3 and TRBJ2-3, with a weak D call TRBD2 (5 bases). Germline CDR1 is SGHNT and CDR2 is YENEEA. Trimming pared 0 bases from V and 10 bases from J, leaving 14 bases between. The length of the CDR3 is 14 residues. CDR3: CASSLEGTLGSQYF. The CDR3 DNA follows: TGTGCCAGCAGCTTAGAGGGCACACTAGGGTCGCAGTATTTT.

The chain is built from TRBV29-1 and TRBJ1-1, with D possibly TRBD1 on 5 matching bases. There are 12 residues in the CDR3. V lost 4 bases and J 4 bases, leaving 10 bases between the germline ends. Germline CDR1 SQVTM, CDR2 ANQGSEA. In nucleotides, the CDR3 is TGCAGCGTTGGTGGGGGGGGCACTGAAGCTTTCTTT. It translates to CSVGGGGTEAFF.

This clone was observed a handful of times. This chain connects TRBV6-5 to TRBJ1-5; D is possibly TRBD1 (5 bases). The V and J ends lost 6 bases and 2 bases respectively, with 11 bases between them. The CDR3 spans 14 residues. Germline-derived CDR1 and CDR2 are MNHEY and SVGAGI. In nucleotides, the CDR3 is TGTGCCAGCAGCCTCAGGGAAGGCAATCAGCCCCAGCATTTT. It encodes CASSLREGNQPQHF.

This chain links TRBV6-1 with TRBJ1-2; no clear D gene. The CDR3 covers 8 residues. CDR1 is MNHNS, CDR2 SASEGT, per germline. Deletions cut 8 bases from V and 6 bases from J, with 1 base between. CDR3 sequence: CASDGYTF. The CDR3 nucleotides are TGTGCCAGCGATGGCTACACCTTC.

This rearrangement joins TRBV5-4 to TRBJ1-2; 10 bases are shared with TRBD1. The germline V gene encodes CDR1 SGHNT and CDR2 YYREEE (reference sequence). There are 15 residues in the CDR3. The V gene end was trimmed by 3 bases and the J gene end by 7 bases; junction bases not matched to a gene: 9. The CDR3 sequence is CASSWPRQGAGGYTF. The CDR3 DNA is TGTGCCAGCAGCTGGCCGAGACAGGGGGCGGGTGGCTACACCTTC.

The chain joins TRBV4-1 to TRBJ1-5, with D possibly TRBD1 on 6 matching bases. V dropped 2 bases and J dropped 3 bases, with 11 bases sitting between them. The CDR3 is made up of 15 amino acids. Germline CDR1 is MGHRA and CDR2 is YSYEKL. The CDR3 protein is CASSQMGGSNQPQHF. The CDR3 DNA is TGCGCCAGCAGCCAAATGGGGGGCTCCAATCAGCCCCAGCATTTT.

This chain uses TRBV6-5 with TRBJ1-5; D is perhaps TRBD1 (6 bases). Trimming removed 6 bases at V and 2 bases at J, with 11 bases between. The germline V gene has CDR1 MNHEY and CDR2 SVGAGI. This CDR3 spans 14 amino acids. CDR3 coding DNA: TGTGCCAGCAGCGGGGGGCTTGGCAATCAGCCCCAGCATTTT. Protein sequence: CASSGGLGNQPQHF.

This chain links TRBV6-1 with TRBJ1-5; maybe TRBD1 (5 bases). This CDR3 is 13 amino acids long. CDR1 and CDR2 (germline): MNHNS, SASEGT. V was pared by 11 bases and J by 7 bases, with 18 bases between. The DNA of the CDR3 is TGTGCCGCCGCCGCGGCAGGGCGACAGCCCCAGCATTTT. This translates into CAAAAAGRQPQHF.

A note on this clone: One junction end does not reproduce the germline sequence, and a read error may be involved. V gene TRBV28 combines with J gene TRBJ2-7, with D possibly matching TRBD2 (5 bases). The CDR3 consists of 15 residues. In germline, CDR1 is MDHEN, CDR2 SYDVKM. CDR3: CASRPNDPFGSEQCF. The CDR3 nucleotides are TGTGCCAGCAGGCCTAACGACCCGTTTGGGAGCGAGCAGTGCTTC.

The gene calls are TRBV6-4 and TRBJ2-1; 7 bases fit TRBD2. CDR3 size: 15 residues. The germline V gene has CDR1 MRHNA and CDR2 SNTAGT. V shed 2 bases, J shed 5 bases, and the junction held 6 bases outside the gene matches. The CDR3 DNA reads TGTGCCAGCAGTGACCGAACCGGGGGGAACAATGAGCAGTTCTTC. Amino acids: CASSDRTGGNNEQFF.

The V gene is TRBV10-1, the J gene TRBJ1-5; D is undetermined. Germline V gene sequence: CDR1 WNHNN, CDR2 SYGVQD (reference sequence). Trimming pared 7 bases from V and 3 bases from J, leaving 16 bases between. The CDR3 is 15 amino acids. The CDR3 sequence: CASTQTPEPNQPQHF. The DNA of the CDR3 is TGCGCCAGCACCCAGACCCCCGAACCCAATCAGCCCCAGCATTTT.

V is TRBV6-5 and J is TRBJ1-1; no clear D. Trimming removed 2 bases from V and 10 bases from J, with 14 bases in between. The length of the CDR3 is 13 residues. The germline V gene has CDR1 MNHEY and CDR2 SVGAGI. CDR3 in DNA: TGTGCCAGCAGTTACGGCTCGGGAGATGGAGCTTTCTTT. Its protein product is CASSYGSGDGAFF.

The chain employs TRBV28 and TRBJ1-3; D not certain. V was trimmed by 6 bases and J by 0 bases, leaving 9 bases between them. Germline V gene lookup returns CDR1 MDHEN and CDR2 SYDVKM. This CDR3 has 14 residues. Here the CDR3 reads CASRTGYSGNTIYF. The CDR3 bases are TGTGCCAGCAGGACGGGCTACTCTGGAAACACCATATATTTT.

This rearrangement joins TRBV30 to TRBJ2-1; TRBD1 is a possible D gene (6 bases). V was shortened by 4 bases and J by 1 base, with 17 bases between the two germline ends. The CDR3 loop spans 16 amino acids. Germline V lookup: CDR1 GTSNPN, CDR2 SVGIG (reference sequence). The CDR3: CAWTTSRTVSYNEQFF. The CDR3, as DNA: TGTGCCTGGACGACATCCAGGACAGTGTCCTACAATGAGCAGTTCTTC.

This chain joins TRBV18 and TRBJ2-5, with D possibly being TRBD1 (6 bases). With the DNA end fitting TRBJ2-7 better, the J assignment may be wrong. The CDR3 sequence is 15 residues long. In germline, CDR1 is KGHSH, CDR2 LQKENI. As DNA, the CDR3 is TGTGCCAGCTCACCACAACAGGGTCCCCCCCACGAGCAGTACTTC. Translating gives CASSPQQGPPHEQYF.